This section outlines one T cell receptor beta chain sequence together with its context. These data originate in a study of shared clonotypes between healthy human individuals. Sequencing used immunoSEQ multiplex PCR; TCRdb keeps in-frame clones, though not all of them. The repertoire holds approximately 2,000,000 clones, with under 95% as singletons. The germline V gene has CDR1 SGHDT and CDR2 YYEEEE. There are 14 residues in the CDR3. The V end was cut by 0 bases, the J end by 5 bases, with 12 bases between. The source of this sequence is a man between 18 and 35 years old in good health. Some clones in this sample may be carry-over from other donors' samples. Source material: naive CD4+ T cells from PBMCs. Sample subset: CD45RA+ positively selected. This chain uses TRBV5-6 with TRBJ2-7, with no clear D. The DNA of the CDR3 is TGTGCCAGCAGCTTGGGCGGCCGAGGAAACGAGCAGTACTTC. Translation gives CASSLGGRGNEQYF. Together with reference TRBV5-6 and TRBJ2-7, the CDR3 gives the full variable domain: DAGVTQSPTHLIKTRGQQVTLRCSPKSGHDTVSWYQQALGQGPQFIFQYYEEEERQRGNFPDRFSGHQFPNYSSELNVNALLLGDSALYLCASSLGGRGNEQYFGPGTRLTVT.